This T cell receptor (beta chain) was recorded in a study of blood T cell repertoires in COVID-19. Overall study: T cells, B-cell-depleted T cells, or PBMCs provided the cDNA or gDNA that served as material.

The CDR3 loop spans 13 amino acids. Germline CDR1 and CDR2: SNHLY and FYNNEI. V lost 9 bases, J lost 6 bases, and 14 bases lay in between. Here immunoSEQ multiplex PCR was the method, and the copy in TCRdb shows in-frame clones only, minus some. The data contain around 140,000 clones, 88% of them singletons. Sequenced sample: peripheral blood. The gene calls are TRBV2 and TRBJ2-2; tentative D call: TRBD1 (6 bases). This TCR was sampled from a woman in her fifties or sixties with acute or convalescent COVID-19. The CDR3 DNA reads as TGTGCCAGAGAGGGGGTAGGGGCCGGGGAGCTGTTTTTT. This translates into CAREGVGAGELFF.